The present entry profiles one T cell receptor beta chain with its context. The record originates from a study of T cell changes during pregnancy in multiple sclerosis. Assay: immunoSEQ multiplex PCR; the TCRdb copy retains only in-frame clones and omits some. The repertoire holds about 87,000 clones, over 85% seen once, with more than 1.1% in the top ten. CDR1 and CDR2 (germline): MDHEN, SYDVKM. V was clipped by 10 bases and J by 7 bases, with 11 bases between them. The CDR3 totals 11 residues. This specimen consisted of peripheral blood, obtained in the third trimester of pregnancy. This rearrangement joins TRBV28 to TRBJ2-1, with a tentative D call TRBD2 (5 bases). The receptor was isolated from a female donor in good health, enrolled as a control in a pregnancy study. CDR3 protein: CATTSGNEQFF. CDR3 coding DNA: TGTGCCACTACGTCGGGGAATGAGCAGTTCTTC.